Below, 18 T cell receptor beta chains from the same sample are listed, as sequenced in a study of blood T cell repertoires in COVID-19. The assay was immunoSEQ multiplex PCR, and TCRdb's table has in-frame clones only and misses some. The table shows 130,000 to 150,000 clones, with roughly four fifths occurring only once. Sequenced input: PBMCs or T cells enriched from blood (not recorded which). These receptors originate from a man over 45 who had recovered from COVID-19.

The V gene is TRBV2, the J gene TRBJ2-5, with 7 bases fitting TRBD2. Germline CDR1 is SNHLY and CDR2 is FYNNEI. This CDR3 is built from 14 residues. V dropped 6 bases and J dropped 5; count of bases not matched to a gene: 9. CDR3: CASSRDGGWETQYF. The DNA of the CDR3 is TGTGCCAGCAGCCGGGACGGGGGGTGGGAGACCCAGTACTTC.

The genes are TRBV5-1 and TRBJ2-2; maybe TRBD1 (6 bases). This CDR3 region has 15 residues. With 4 bases removed from V and 4 bases from J, the gap between germline ends came to 14 bases. The germline V gene has CDR1 SGHRS and CDR2 YFSETQ. CDR3 sequence reads: CASSGAGVVTGELFF. The DNA of the CDR3 is TGCGCCAGCAGCGGCGCAGGGGTGGTCACCGGGGAGCTGTTTTTT.

The V call is TRBV12-5, the J call TRBJ1-5, with D perhaps matching TRBD1 (6 bases). Trimming removed 0 bases from V and 6 bases from J, with 9 bases in between. This CDR3 region has 14 residues. Germline V gene lookup returns CDR1 LGHNT and CDR2 FRNRAP. CDR3 amino acids: CASGLVQGIQPQHF. CDR3 nucleotide sequence: TGTGCTAGTGGTTTGGTACAGGGCATTCAGCCCCAGCATTTT.

The gene calls are TRBV7-2 and TRBJ1-2; 7 nucleotides match TRBD1. V trimming: 3 bases; J trimming: 5 bases; junction bases outside the gene matches: 3. Germline V gives CDR1 SGHTA, CDR2 FQGNSA. The CDR3 runs 13 residues. CDR3 sequence reads: CASSLTGRYGYTF. CDR3 DNA sequence: TGTGCCAGCAGCTTGACAGGGAGATATGGCTACACCTTC. The full variable domain, in which reference TRBV7-2 and TRBJ1-2 provide the parts outside the CDR3, is GAGVSQSPSNKVTEKGKDVELRCDPISGHTALYWYRQSLGQGLEFLIYFQGNSAPDKSGLPSDRFSAERTGGSVSTLTIQRTQQEDSAVYLCASSLTGRYGYTFGSGTRLTVV.

This CDR3 is CATSRDLAPAEAFF. The CDR3 DNA reads as TGTGCCACCAGCAGAGACCTAGCCCCGGCCGAAGCTTTCTTT. J is TRBJ1-1 and V is TRBV15; D is ambiguous. Trimming cost V 0 bases and J 8 bases, with 13 bases left between them. Germline V CDR1 and CDR2: LNHNV, YYDKDF (reference sequence). The CDR3 is 14 residues long. Variable domain in full (rest from reference TRBV15 and TRBJ1-1): DAMVIQNPRYQVTQFGKPVTLSCSQTLNHNVMYWYQQKSSQAPKLLFHYYDKDFNNEADTPDNFQSRRPNTSFCFLDIRSPGLGDTAMYLCATSRDLAPAEAFFGQGTRLTVV.

The rearrangement uses TRBV18 and TRBJ1-4, with D unresolved. With 0 bases removed from V and 6 bases from J, the gap between germline ends came to 8 bases. Germline V gives CDR1 KGHSH, CDR2 LQKENI. CDR3 length: 14 amino acids. Here the CDR3 reads CASSPPGGYEKLFF. The CDR3 DNA is TGTGCCAGCTCACCACCGGGAGGGTATGAAAAACTGTTTTTT.

The V call is TRBV4-2, the J call TRBJ2-2, with 8 bases aligning to TRBD1. The V segment lost 1 base and the J segment 7 bases; nucleotides outside the gene matches: 11. Germline CDR1 LGHNA, CDR2 YNFKEQ. This CDR3 is 17 amino acids long. DNA of the CDR3: TGTGCCAGCAGCCAAGTAACCAGGGGGCACGGGGGCGGGGAGCTGTTTTTT. Amino acid sequence: CASSQVTRGHGGGELFF.

V gene TRBV11-2 combines with J gene TRBJ2-7, with D possibly being TRBD1 (5 bases). V lost 5 bases and J 2 bases, leaving 13 bases between the germline ends. In germline, CDR1 is SGHAT, CDR2 FQNNGV. The CDR3 has 14 amino acids. DNA for the CDR3: TGTGCCAGCAGCCCTGGACACAAGACCTACGAGCAGTACTTC. Protein: CASSPGHKTYEQYF.

The chain employs TRBV19 and TRBJ1-1, with 10 positions matching TRBD1. Germline V gene lookup returns CDR1 LNHDA and CDR2 SQIVND (reference sequence). V was clipped by 1 base and J by 3 bases; unmatched bases: 5. The CDR3 is 16 residues long. CDR3 bases: TGTGCCAGTAGTATAGTATTAGGACAGGGGGACACTGAAGCTTTCTTT. Translated: CASSIVLGQGDTEAFF.

V and J are TRBV7-9 and TRBJ1-2; D ambiguous. CDR1 and CDR2 (germline): SEHNR, FQNEAQ (reference sequence). Trimming pared 0 bases from V and 4 bases from J, leaving 12 bases between. The CDR3 has 15 residues. Here the CDR3 DNA reads TGTGCCAGCAGCTTAGCGGCGGCAAGCCCCTATGGCTACACCTTC. This codes for CASSLAAASPYGYTF.

A word on this clone: The sample contains more than one DNA sequence encoding this CDR3. This rearrangement joins TRBV28 to TRBJ1-1; 11 bases fit TRBD1. Trimming removed 6 bases from V and 4 bases from J; junction bases left unmatched: 4. The CDR3 has 14 residues. In germline, CDR1 is MDHEN, CDR2 SYDVKM. CDR3 sequence reads: CASSLGTGGTEAFF. In nucleotides, the CDR3 is TGTGCCAGCAGCCTAGGGACAGGGGGCACTGAAGCTTTCTTT. The full variable domain, completed using reference TRBV28 and TRBJ1-1, is DVKVTQSSRYLVKRTGEKVFLECVQDMDHENMFWYRQDPGLGLRLIYFSYDVKMKEKGDIPEGYSVSREKKERFSLILESASTNQTSMYLCASSLGTGGTEAFFGQGTRLTVV.

CDR3 sequence: CASSSTGVTNEKLFF. In DNA form, the CDR3 reads TGTGCCAGCTCATCAACAGGGGTAACTAATGAAAAACTGTTTTTT. This rearrangement joins TRBV18 to TRBJ1-4; 7 bases align to TRBD1. Trimming at V came to 5 bases and at J to 1 base, leaving 4 bases not matched to a gene. The germline CDR1 and CDR2 sequences are KGHSH and LQKENI. The CDR3 contains 15 residues.

This sequence joins TRBV5-1 and TRBJ2-7, with 10 bases lining up with TRBD2. CDR3 size: 17 residues. Germline CDR1 and CDR2: SGHRS and YFSETQ. Trimming cost V 0 bases and J 3 bases; bases outside gene matches: 9. The CDR3 nucleotides read TGCGCCAGCAGCTTGGCCGCAACTAGCGGGGAAAACTACGAGCAGTACTTC. Protein: CASSLAATSGENYEQYF.

This clone has a handful of counts. V and J are TRBV15 and TRBJ1-5; D perhaps matches TRBD1 (5 bases). Germline-derived CDR1 and CDR2 are LNHNV and YYDKDF (reference sequence). This CDR3 comprises 14 residues. V was clipped by 4 bases and J by 5 bases, with 12 bases between them. CDR3 DNA sequence: TGTGCCACCAGCATAACAGGTCCCCATCAGCCCCAGCATTTT. Residues: CATSITGPHQPQHF.

There are a few counts of this clone. This rearrangement joins TRBV12-5 to TRBJ1-2, with a possible D match to TRBD1 (5 bases). Between the trimmed V and J ends, which lost 1 base and 4 bases, there was a span of 28 bases. The CDR3 sequence is 20 residues long. CDR1 LGHNT and CDR2 FRNRAP come from the germline V gene. The CDR3 DNA reads as TGTGCTAGTGGTTTGGACCCGGACACGTCCACATCCGTTTGGGGCTATGGCTACACCTTC. Encoded protein: CASGLDPDTSTSVWGYGYTF.

This chain links TRBV13 with TRBJ2-5; TRBD2 agrees at 9 bases. J was trimmed by 5 bases and V by 2 bases; bases with no gene match: 18. This CDR3 region has 19 residues. CDR1 PRHDT and CDR2 FYEKMQ come from the germline V gene (reference sequence). This CDR3 reads CASSLRFGVAGAQRETQYF. The CDR3 bases are TGTGCCAGCAGCTTAAGGTTCGGGGTAGCGGGGGCCCAGCGGGAGACCCAGTACTTC. The full variable domain, with the rest looked up from reference TRBV13 and TRBJ2-5, is AAGVIQSPRHLIKEKRETATLKCYPIPRHDTVYWYQQGPGQDPQFLISFYEKMQSDKGSIPDRFSAQQFSDYHSELNMSSLELGDSALYFCASSLRFGVAGAQRETQYFGPGTRLLVL.

The CDR3: CASSIMSSSYEQYF. The CDR3 coding sequence is TGTGCCAGTAGTATCATGTCCAGCTCCTACGAGCAGTACTTC. V is TRBV19 and J is TRBJ2-7; D unresolved. This CDR3 contains 14 residues. Germline V CDR1 and CDR2: LNHDA, SQIVND (reference sequence). V gave up 3 bases and J gave up 0 bases, with 9 bases separating them.

This clone was observed at least ten times. CDR3 region: CASSRTGGFEGQYF. For the CDR3, the DNA is TGTGCCAGCAGCCGGACAGGGGGGTTCGAAGGGCAGTACTTC. The rearrangement links TRBV3-1 (or the pseudogene TRBV3-2) to TRBJ2-7, with TRBD1 matching 10 bases. The CDR3 is 14 amino acids. V shed 4 bases, J shed 9 bases, and the junction held 9 bases outside the gene matches. The germline V gene encodes CDR1 LGHDT and CDR2 YNNKEL (reference sequence).